The 14 T cell receptor beta chains below come from one sample, sequenced in a study of OX40 agonist ivuxolimab in advanced cancers. Produced via immunoSEQ multiplex PCR; TCRdb's table is partial and in-frame only. The sample has over 95,000 clones, around nine tenths seen once. The sample consisted of CD4+ or CD8+ T cells sorted from blood, taken in a trial of the OX40 agonist ivuxolimab. These receptors were taken from an adult with an advanced solid tumor such as melanoma, head and neck, liver or kidney cancer.

The chain couples TRBV2 to TRBJ2-5; 8 bases align to TRBD2. Trimming at V came to 4 bases and at J to 3 bases, leaving 4 bases not matched to a gene. Per germline, CDR1 SNHLY and CDR2 FYNNEI. This CDR3 contains 14 residues. CDR3 DNA: TGTGCCAGCAGTGGCCTTAGCGGGAAAGAGACCCAGTACTTC. It specifies CASSGLSGKETQYF.

The J gene is TRBJ2-3, the V gene TRBV28; 8 positions agree with TRBD1. The germline gives CDR1 MDHEN, CDR2 SYDVKM. Unmatched junction bases numbered 12, after V lost 6 bases and J lost 4 bases. The CDR3 consists of 16 residues. CDR3 sequence (DNA): TGTGCCAGCAGGCTTCAGGGGGCGCGGGGCCCAGATACGCAGTATTTT. Its translation: CASRLQGARGPDTQYF.

The chain combines TRBV10-1 with TRBJ2-1; tentatively, D is TRBD2 (6 bases). The CDR3 contains 16 residues. Germline assignment: CDR1 WNHNN and CDR2 SYGVQD (reference sequence). The germline V and J ends were trimmed by 6 bases and 5 bases, with 20 bases remaining between them. CDR3 in DNA: TGCGCCAGCAGCGTCCCGGGACTCAGCAAACACAATGAGCAGTTCTTC. Translated, it gives CASSVPGLSKHNEQFF.

The V and J genes are TRBV11-3 and TRBJ2-1; 9 nucleotides line up with TRBD1. The CDR3 has 14 residues. Trimming took 2 bases from V and 7 from J; bases not matched to a gene: 3. Germline lookup yields CDR1 SGHNT and CDR2 YENEEA. The CDR3 region is CASSLQGTGNEQFF. CDR3 DNA sequence: TGTGCCAGCAGCTTACAAGGGACAGGGAATGAGCAGTTCTTC.

This chain's CDR3 is CAWTKRGATNEKLFF. CDR3 DNA sequence: TGTGCCTGGACCAAACGAGGTGCAACTAATGAAAAACTGTTTTTT. The chain recombines TRBV30 with TRBJ1-4; D not certain. This CDR3 is built from 15 residues. CDR1 is GTSNPN and CDR2 is SVGIG in the germline V gene (reference sequence). Trimming took 4 bases from V and 0 from J, leaving 12 bases between them.

For the CDR3, the DNA is TGTGCCAGTAGTTCCGGCTCCTACGGGCAAGAGACCCAGTACTTC. This encodes CASSSGSYGQETQYF. This rearrangement joins TRBV19 to TRBJ2-5; no firm D call. Per germline, CDR1 LNHDA and CDR2 SQIVND (reference sequence). The CDR3 consists of 15 residues. The ends were cut back, 5 bases at V and 2 bases at J, with 15 bases in the middle.

The J gene is TRBJ2-7, the V gene TRBV11-2; D gene unclear. Per the germline V gene, CDR1 is SGHAT and CDR2 is FQNNGV. V dropped 0 bases and J dropped 3 bases, with 6 bases sitting between them. This CDR3 region has 13 residues. The CDR3 sequence is CASSLDVYYEQYF. The CDR3 DNA follows: TGTGCCAGCAGCTTAGATGTGTACTACGAGCAGTACTTC.

This chain uses TRBV5-1 with TRBJ2-1; D is tentatively TRBD1 or TRBD2 (5 bases each). Germline CDR1 is SGHRS and CDR2 is YFSETQ. Trimming took off 0 bases at V and 9 bases at J, with 10 bases between the two ends. CDR3 length: 13 amino acids. The CDR3 nucleotides read TGCGCCAGCAGCTTGGCCAGGGCGGGTGAGCAGTTCTTC. This sequence encodes CASSLARAGEQFF.

The chain combines TRBV7-9 with TRBJ2-7, with D unclear. This CDR3 has 11 amino acids. The V gene's germline CDR1 is SEHNR and CDR2 FQNEAQ (reference sequence). Deletions cut 5 bases from V and 4 bases from J, with 6 bases between. The CDR3, as DNA: TGTGCCAGCAGCACCAATTACGAGCAGTACTTC. Its protein is CASSTNYEQYF.

The V and J genes are TRBV5-4 and TRBJ1-6; maybe TRBD1 (5 bases). V was trimmed by 1 base and J by 8 bases, leaving 13 bases between them. Germline V gene sequence: CDR1 SGHNT, CDR2 YYREEE (reference sequence). The CDR3 sequence is 15 residues long. CDR3 in amino acids: CASSLNQGFDSPLHF. The CDR3 DNA reads as TGTGCCAGCAGCTTGAATCAGGGTTTCGATTCACCCCTCCACTTT.

The J gene is TRBJ2-3, the V gene TRBV7-3; D unresolved. Germline V CDR1 and CDR2: SGHTA, FQGTGA. This CDR3 spans 15 amino acids. Trimming pared 2 bases from V and 2 bases from J, leaving 11 bases between. DNA of the CDR3: TGTGCCAGCAGCTTATCTTCTGCAGTCACAGATACGCAGTATTTT. Translation: CASSLSSAVTDTQYF.

This chain links TRBV5-6 with TRBJ1-2; D may be TRBD1 (5 bases). Germline V gene sequence: CDR1 SGHDT, CDR2 YYEEEE. The germline V and J ends were trimmed by 2 bases and 4 bases, with 12 bases remaining between them. The CDR3 covers 14 residues. CDR3 loop: CASSLSGDRYGYTF. CDR3 coding DNA: TGTGCCAGCAGCTTATCGGGGGATCGCTATGGCTACACCTTC.

The J gene is TRBJ2-7, the V gene TRBV28; 10 nucleotides match TRBD2. Per the germline V gene, CDR1 is MDHEN and CDR2 is SYDVKM. There are 13 residues in the CDR3. V lost 4 bases, J lost 3 bases, and 0 bases stayed unmatched. CDR3 coding DNA: TGTGCCAGCAGTTCTAGCGGGAGCTACGAGCAGTACTTC. This gives the protein CASSSSGSYEQYF.

The CDR3 DNA reads as TGCGCCAGCAGCCAAGATGTACTGAGCACTGAAGCTTTCTTT. Its translation: CASSQDVLSTEAFF. The chain has TRBV4-3 and TRBJ1-1; no clear D gene. Germline CDR1 is LGHNA and CDR2 is YSLEER. This CDR3 has 14 amino acids. Between the trimmed V and J ends, which lost 0 bases and 4 bases, there was a span of 9 bases.